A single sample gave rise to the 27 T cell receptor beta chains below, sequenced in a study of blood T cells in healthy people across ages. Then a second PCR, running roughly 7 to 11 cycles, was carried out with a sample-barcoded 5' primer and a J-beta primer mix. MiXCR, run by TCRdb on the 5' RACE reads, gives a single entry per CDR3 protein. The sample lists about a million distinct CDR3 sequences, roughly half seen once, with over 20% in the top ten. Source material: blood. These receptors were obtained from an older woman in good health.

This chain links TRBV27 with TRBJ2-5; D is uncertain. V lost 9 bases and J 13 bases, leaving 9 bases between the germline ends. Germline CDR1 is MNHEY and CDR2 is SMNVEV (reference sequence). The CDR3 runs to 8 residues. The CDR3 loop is CARVGLYF. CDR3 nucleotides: TGTGCCAGGGTTGGGCTGTACTTC.

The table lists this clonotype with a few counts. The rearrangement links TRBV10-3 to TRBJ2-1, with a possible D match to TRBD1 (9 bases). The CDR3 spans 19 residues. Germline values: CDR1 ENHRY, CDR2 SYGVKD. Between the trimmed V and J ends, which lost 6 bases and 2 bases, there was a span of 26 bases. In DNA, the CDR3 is TGTGCCATCAGCCGGGACAGGGTTAGTAGCGGGGTGACCTACAATGAGCAGTTCTTC. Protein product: CAISRDRVSSGVTYNEQFF.

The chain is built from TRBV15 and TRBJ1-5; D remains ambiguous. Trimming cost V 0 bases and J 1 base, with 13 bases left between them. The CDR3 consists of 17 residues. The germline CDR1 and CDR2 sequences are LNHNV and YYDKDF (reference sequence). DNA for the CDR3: TGTGCCACCAGCAGAGATCCAAGGGAGCGGAGCAATCAGCCCCAGCATTTT. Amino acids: CATSRDPRERSNQPQHF.

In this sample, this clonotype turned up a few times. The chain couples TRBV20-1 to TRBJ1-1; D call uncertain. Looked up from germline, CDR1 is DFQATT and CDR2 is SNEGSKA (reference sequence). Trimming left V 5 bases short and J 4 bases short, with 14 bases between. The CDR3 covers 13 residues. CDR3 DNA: TGCAGTGCTTGGGCCCTGTTAGGCACTGAAGCTTTCTTT. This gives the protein CSAWALLGTEAFF.

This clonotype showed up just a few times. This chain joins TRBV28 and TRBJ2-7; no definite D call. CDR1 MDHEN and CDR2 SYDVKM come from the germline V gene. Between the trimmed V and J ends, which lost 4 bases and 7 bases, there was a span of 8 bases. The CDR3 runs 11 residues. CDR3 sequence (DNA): TGTGCCAGCAGTTCCGCCAGGGAGCAGTACTTC. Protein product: CASSSAREQYF.

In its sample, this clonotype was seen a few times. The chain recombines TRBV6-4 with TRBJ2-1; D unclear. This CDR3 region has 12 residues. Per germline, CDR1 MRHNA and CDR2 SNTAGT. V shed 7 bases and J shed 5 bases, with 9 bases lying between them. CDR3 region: CASKNLNNEQFF. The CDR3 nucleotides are TGTGCCAGCAAGAACCTAAACAATGAGCAGTTCTTC.

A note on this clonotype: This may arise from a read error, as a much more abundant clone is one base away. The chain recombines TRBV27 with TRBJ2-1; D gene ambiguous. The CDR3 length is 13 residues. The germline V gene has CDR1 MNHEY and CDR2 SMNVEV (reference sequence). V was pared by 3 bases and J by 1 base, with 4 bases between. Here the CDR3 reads CASSFWSYNEQFF. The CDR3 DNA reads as TGTGCCAGCAGTTTTTGGTCCTACAATGAGCAGTTCTTC.

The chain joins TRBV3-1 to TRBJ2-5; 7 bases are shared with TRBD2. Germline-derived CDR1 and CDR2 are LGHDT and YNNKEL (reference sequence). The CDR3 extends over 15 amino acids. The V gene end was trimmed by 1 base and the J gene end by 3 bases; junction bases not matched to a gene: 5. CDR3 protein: CASSQVVSGKETQYF. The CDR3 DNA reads TGTGCCAGCAGCCAAGTAGTCAGCGGGAAAGAGACCCAGTACTTC.

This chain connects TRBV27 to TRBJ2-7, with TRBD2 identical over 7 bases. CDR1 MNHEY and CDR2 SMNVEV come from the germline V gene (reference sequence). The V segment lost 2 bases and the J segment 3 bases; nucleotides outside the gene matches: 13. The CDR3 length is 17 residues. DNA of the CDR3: TGTGCCAGCAGTTTAATACGGGGGGAAAGCGGACACTACGAGCAGTACTTC. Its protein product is CASSLIRGESGHYEQYF.

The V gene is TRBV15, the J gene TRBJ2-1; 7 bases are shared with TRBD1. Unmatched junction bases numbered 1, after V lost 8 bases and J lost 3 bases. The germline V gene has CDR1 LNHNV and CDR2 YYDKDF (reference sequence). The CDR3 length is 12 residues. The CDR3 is CATGQDYNEQFF. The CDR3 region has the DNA TGTGCCACCGGACAGGACTACAATGAGCAGTTCTTC.

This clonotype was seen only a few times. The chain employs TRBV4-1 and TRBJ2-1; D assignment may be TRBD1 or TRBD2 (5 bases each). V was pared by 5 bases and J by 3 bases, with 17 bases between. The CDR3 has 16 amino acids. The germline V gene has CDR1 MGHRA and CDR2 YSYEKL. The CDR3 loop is CASSSQVGRVYNEQFF. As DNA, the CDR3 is TGCGCCAGCAGCTCCCAGGTGGGGCGGGTCTACAATGAGCAGTTCTTC.

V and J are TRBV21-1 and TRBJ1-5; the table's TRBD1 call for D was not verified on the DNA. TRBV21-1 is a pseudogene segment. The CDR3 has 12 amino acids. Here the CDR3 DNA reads TGTGCCAGCAGCAAAGTGGCGCGGCCCCAGCATTTT. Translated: CASSKVARPQHF.

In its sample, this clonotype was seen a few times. The DNA of the CDR3 is TGTGCCAGCAGCCGTGAGGGTTTCTCCTACAATGAGCAGTTCTTC. As protein: CASSREGFSYNEQFF. The chain carries TRBV3-1 and TRBJ2-1; D is possibly TRBD2 (5 bases). Per germline, CDR1 LGHDT and CDR2 YNNKEL (reference sequence). Between the trimmed V and J ends, which lost 4 bases and 0 bases, there was a span of 10 bases. The CDR3 runs 15 residues.

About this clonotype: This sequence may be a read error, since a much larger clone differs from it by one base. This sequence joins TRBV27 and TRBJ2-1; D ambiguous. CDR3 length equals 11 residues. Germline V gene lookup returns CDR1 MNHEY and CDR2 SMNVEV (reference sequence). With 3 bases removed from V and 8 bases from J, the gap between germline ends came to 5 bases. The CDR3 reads CASSFVDEQFF. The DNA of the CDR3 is TGTGCCAGCAGTTTTGTGGATGAGCAGTTCTTC.

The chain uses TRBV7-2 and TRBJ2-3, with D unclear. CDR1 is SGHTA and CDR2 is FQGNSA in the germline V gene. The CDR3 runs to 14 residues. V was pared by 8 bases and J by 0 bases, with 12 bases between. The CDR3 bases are TGTGCCAGCCGCCAGCGAGGTAGCACAGATACGCAGTATTTT. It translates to CASRQRGSTDTQYF.

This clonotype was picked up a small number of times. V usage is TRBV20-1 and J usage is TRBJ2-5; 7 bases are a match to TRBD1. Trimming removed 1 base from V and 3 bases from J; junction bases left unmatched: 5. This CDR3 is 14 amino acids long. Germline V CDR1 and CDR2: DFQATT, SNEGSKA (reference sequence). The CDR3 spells CSARAPTGKETQYF. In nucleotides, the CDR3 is TGCAGTGCTAGAGCCCCGACAGGGAAAGAGACCCAGTACTTC.

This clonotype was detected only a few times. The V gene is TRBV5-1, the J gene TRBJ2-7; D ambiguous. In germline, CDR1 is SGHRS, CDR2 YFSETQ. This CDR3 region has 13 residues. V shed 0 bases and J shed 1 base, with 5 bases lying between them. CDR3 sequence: CASSLDLSYEQYF. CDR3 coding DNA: TGCGCCAGCAGCTTGGACTTATCCTACGAGCAGTACTTC.

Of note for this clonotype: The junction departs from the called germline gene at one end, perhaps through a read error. CDR3 DNA sequence: TGTGCCAGCAGGAGGGGAAGGGAAGAGACCCAGCACTTC. This encodes CASRRGREETQHF. The chain is built from TRBV2 and TRBJ2-7; D tentatively fits TRBD1 or TRBD2 (5 bases each). Germline values: CDR1 SNHLY, CDR2 FYNNEI. The CDR3 is 13 residues long.

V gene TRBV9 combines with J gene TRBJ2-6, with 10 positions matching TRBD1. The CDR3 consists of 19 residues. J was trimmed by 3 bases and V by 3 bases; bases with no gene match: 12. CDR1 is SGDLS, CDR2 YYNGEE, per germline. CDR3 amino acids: CASSAAYGTGADGANVLTF. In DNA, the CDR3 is TGTGCCAGCAGCGCAGCCTACGGGACAGGGGCTGATGGGGCCAACGTCCTGACTTTC.

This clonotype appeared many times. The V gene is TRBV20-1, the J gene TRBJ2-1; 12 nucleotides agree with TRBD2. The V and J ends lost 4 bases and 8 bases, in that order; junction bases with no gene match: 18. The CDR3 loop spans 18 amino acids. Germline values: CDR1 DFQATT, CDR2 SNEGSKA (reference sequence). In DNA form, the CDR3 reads TGCAGTGCTAATGCCCCTCCCGCCCTAGCGGGAGGGATGCATGAGCAGTTCTTC. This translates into CSANAPPALAGGMHEQFF.

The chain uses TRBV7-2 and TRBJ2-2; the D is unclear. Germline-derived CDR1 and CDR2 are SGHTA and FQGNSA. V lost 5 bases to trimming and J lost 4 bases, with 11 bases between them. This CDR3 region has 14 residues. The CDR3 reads CASSPSHITGELFF. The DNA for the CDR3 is TGTGCCAGCAGCCCATCCCACATCACCGGGGAGCTGTTTTTT.

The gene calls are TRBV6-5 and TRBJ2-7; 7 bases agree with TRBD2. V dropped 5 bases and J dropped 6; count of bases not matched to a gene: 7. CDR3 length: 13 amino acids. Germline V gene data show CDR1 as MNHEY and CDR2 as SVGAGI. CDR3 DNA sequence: TGTGCCAGCAGTACCCCCGGGACTACCGAGCAGTACTTC. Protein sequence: CASSTPGTTEQYF.

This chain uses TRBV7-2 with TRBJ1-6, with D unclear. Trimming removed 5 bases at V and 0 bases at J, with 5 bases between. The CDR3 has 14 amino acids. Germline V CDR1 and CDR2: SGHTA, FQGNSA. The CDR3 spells CASSGLSYNSPLHF. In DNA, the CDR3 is TGTGCCAGCAGCGGGCTCTCCTATAATTCACCCCTCCACTTT.

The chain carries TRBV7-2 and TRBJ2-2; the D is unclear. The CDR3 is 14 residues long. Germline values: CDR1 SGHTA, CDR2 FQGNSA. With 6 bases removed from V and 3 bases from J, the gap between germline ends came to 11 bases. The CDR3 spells CASSFGRDTGELFF. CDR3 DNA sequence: TGTGCCAGCAGTTTTGGACGGGACACCGGGGAGCTGTTTTTT.

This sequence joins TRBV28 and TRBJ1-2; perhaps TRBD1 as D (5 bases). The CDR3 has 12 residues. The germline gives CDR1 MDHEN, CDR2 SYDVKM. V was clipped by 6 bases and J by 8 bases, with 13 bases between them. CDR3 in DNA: TGTGCCAGCAGACGGATAGGGGAAGGCTACACCTTC. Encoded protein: CASRRIGEGYTF.

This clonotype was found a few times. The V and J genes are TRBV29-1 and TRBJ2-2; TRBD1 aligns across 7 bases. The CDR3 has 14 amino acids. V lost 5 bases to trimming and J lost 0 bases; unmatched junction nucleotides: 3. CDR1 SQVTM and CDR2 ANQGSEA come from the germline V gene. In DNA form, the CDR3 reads TGCAGCGTTTTTGGGACAGCGAACACCGGGGAGCTGTTTTTT. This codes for CSVFGTANTGELFF.

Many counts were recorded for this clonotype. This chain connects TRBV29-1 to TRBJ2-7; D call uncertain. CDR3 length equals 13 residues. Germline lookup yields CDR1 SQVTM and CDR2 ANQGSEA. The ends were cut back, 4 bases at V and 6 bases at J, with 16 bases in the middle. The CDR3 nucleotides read TGCAGCGTTGGTCGTTCCTCCCAATCCGAGCAGTACTTC. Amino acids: CSVGRSSQSEQYF.